This TCR beta chain was recovered during a study of Graves' ophthalmopathy and Graves' hyperthyroidism. Study overall: If no ophthalmopathy appeared within 18 months of follow-up, hyperthyroidism was termed stable. Study findings and constraints: The model predicted ophthalmopathy progression with roughly 71% sensitivity and around 72% specificity. Detection in blood was also observed for most expanded thyroid clonotypes above 0.001 frequency.

Amplification of the TCR beta CDR3 regions used RNA transcripts (as template). HTBI-primed RT-PCR formed the first round, and a multiplex PCR formed the second. MiXCR was run by TCRdb on the multiplex PCR reads, yielding one entry per CDR3 protein. Of around 520,000 distinct CDR3 sequences in the sample, roughly 39% were seen once. Remarks on this clonotype: Its antigen is undetermined.

Serum thyroxine and TRAb, along with clinical symptoms, thyroid ultrasound and orbital computed tomography, were what diagnosis relied on. The sequence came from an adult man with Graves' hyperthyroidism. The sample taken for sequencing was peripheral blood or thyroid tissue (not recorded which).

The CDR3 coding sequence is TGTGCCAGCAGCTTGGATGGCAGGTTGTCTGGGGAGCAGTACTTC. Translated, it gives CASSLDGRLSGEQYF. This sequence joins TRBV7-9 and TRBJ2-7; D unclear. The CDR3 loop spans 15 amino acids. Germline V gene data show CDR1 as SEHNR and CDR2 as FQNEAQ (reference sequence). Trimming pared 3 bases from V and 7 bases from J, leaving 19 bases between.